The source of this T cell receptor (beta chain) is a study of CD8 T cells in Susac syndrome. Germline trimming cut 2 bases from V and 0 bases from J; bases unmatched to any gene: 8. Germline CDR1 reads SGDLS; CDR2 reads YYNGEE. The CDR3 runs 16 residues. Random hexamers primed reverse transcription of about 0.45 to 1 ug RNA. TCRdb re-called the immunoSEQ multiplex PCR reads through MiXCR, storing one row per CDR3 protein. The repertoire holds some 300,000 distinct CDR3 sequences, with roughly 84% as singletons. The sequencing sample was made of CD8+ T cells from PBMCs. This clonotype originated in a human donor with multiple sclerosis. The chain joins TRBV9 to TRBJ2-7; 7 nucleotides line up with TRBD2. The CDR3 bases are TGTGCCAGCAGCGTCGGTAGCGGGCCTTCCTCCTACGAGCAGTACTTC. It yields the protein CASSVGSGPSSYEQYF.